Presented here are 2 T cell receptor beta chains from one specimen sequenced in a study of blood T cell repertoires in COVID-19. Clones were read by immunoSEQ multiplex PCR, and TCRdb kept only the in-frame ones, dropping some. The sample lists roughly 340,000 clones; under 95% were seen once. The sequenced material came from peripheral blood. These receptor sequences come from a young woman who had recovered from COVID-19.

For the CDR3, the DNA is TGTGCCAGCTCCCCCTCCCAGGGGAACACCAGAATGAACACTGAAGCTTTCTTT. It specifies CASSPSQGNTRMNTEAFF. The chain recombines TRBV18 with TRBJ1-1; D possibly corresponds to TRBD1 (6 bases). Trimming cost V 6 bases and J 0 bases, with 23 bases left between them. Germline V lookup: CDR1 KGHSH, CDR2 LQKENI. This CDR3 is 18 amino acids long.

The chain combines TRBV29-1 with TRBJ2-7; TRBD2 matches 8 bases. The germline gives CDR1 SQVTM, CDR2 ANQGSEA. V lost 5 bases, J lost 5 bases, and 5 bases stayed unmatched. There are 12 residues in the CDR3. CDR3 DNA: TGCAGCGTTTTAGCGGGAAGTGACGAGCAGTACGTC. Protein: CSVLAGSDEQYV.